Listed below are T cell receptor beta chains from one sample, sequenced in a study of T cell changes during pregnancy in multiple sclerosis. The protocol was immunoSEQ multiplex PCR, while the TCRdb copy is restricted to in-frame clones and leaves out a portion. The data hold about 87,000 clones, with about 94% observed a single time. Here the sequenced sample was peripheral blood, taken in the third trimester of pregnancy. All receptors derive from a female donor in good health, enrolled as a control in a pregnancy study. Each CDR3 is given with its conserved first and last residue. D genes are given only for firm matches. The size field is filled for only some rows; it gives once, few, many or a size class.

j_gene	abundance	d_gene	v_gene	CDR3nt	CDR3aa
TRBJ1-5	NA	NA	TRBV19	TGTGCCAGTAGTATCCTCCCAGGTAGCAATCAGCCCCAGCATTTT	CASSILPGSNQPQHF
TRBJ1-1	few	TRBD1	TRBV9	TGTGCCAGCAGCGTAGCAGGAAGGACAGGCCAACAGAACACTGAAGCTTTCTTT	CASSVAGRTGQQNTEAFF
TRBJ2-3	NA	NA	TRBV6-1	TGTGCCAGCAGTGGCAGATTTGTAAGCACAGATACGCAGTATTTT	CASSGRFVSTDTQYF
TRBJ2-3	NA	TRBD1	TRBV5-1	TGCGCCAGCAGCGCGGGTGGGACAGGGGGAAAAGATACGCAGTATTTT	CASSAGGTGGKDTQYF
TRBJ2-5	NA	TRBD1	TRBV29-1	TGCAGCGTTGAACAGACAGGGAGTCAAGAGACCCAGTACTTC	CSVEQTGSQETQYF
TRBJ2-1	NA	TRBD2	TRBV11-2	TGTGCCAGCAGGCCAACTAGCGGGAGGATGGATGAGCAGTTCTTC	CASRPTSGRMDEQFF
TRBJ2-7	NA	NA	TRBV28	TGTGCCAGCACTTCTCAAGCTGGCGAGCAGTACTTC	CASTSQAGEQYF
TRBJ2-5	NA	NA	TRBV11-3	TGTGGCTGTAGAGGGGACTGGGAGACCCAGTACTTC	CGCRGDWETQYF
TRBJ2-3	NA	TRBD2	TRBV5-4	TGTGCCAGCAGACTAGCGGGAGGAGCGGCAGATACGCAGTATTTT	CASRLAGGAADTQYF
TRBJ2-3	NA	TRBD2	TRBV19	TGTGCCAGTACCCCGGGGGGGTCAGATACAGATACGCAGTATTTT	CASTPGGSDTDTQYF
TRBJ2-1	NA	TRBD2	TRBV6-5	TGTGCCAGCAGTTACCGGGGGGACGGGGACAATGAGCAGTTCTTC	CASSYRGDGDNEQFF
TRBJ2-5	NA	NA	TRBV29-1	TGCAGCGTCCTGGCCGGGGAGGAGACCCAGTACTTC	CSVLAGEETQYF
TRBJ2-7	NA	TRBD1	TRBV27	TGTGCCAGCAGCAGGACAGGGGGCGTAGGCGAGCAGTACTTC	CASSRTGGVGEQYF
TRBJ1-3	NA	NA	TRBV27	TGTGCCAGCAGTTTCGGGGTCGGAAACACCATATATTTT	CASSFGVGNTIYF
TRBJ2-7	NA	TRBD2	TRBV6-5	TGTGCCAGCAGTTATGGGACTAGCTCCTACGAGCAGTACTTC	CASSYGTSSYEQYF
TRBJ2-7	NA	TRBD2	TRBV5-1	TGCGCCAGCAGCCCGGGCGGACTAGCGGGAATTAGCTCCTACGAGCAGTACTTC	CASSPGGLAGISSYEQYF